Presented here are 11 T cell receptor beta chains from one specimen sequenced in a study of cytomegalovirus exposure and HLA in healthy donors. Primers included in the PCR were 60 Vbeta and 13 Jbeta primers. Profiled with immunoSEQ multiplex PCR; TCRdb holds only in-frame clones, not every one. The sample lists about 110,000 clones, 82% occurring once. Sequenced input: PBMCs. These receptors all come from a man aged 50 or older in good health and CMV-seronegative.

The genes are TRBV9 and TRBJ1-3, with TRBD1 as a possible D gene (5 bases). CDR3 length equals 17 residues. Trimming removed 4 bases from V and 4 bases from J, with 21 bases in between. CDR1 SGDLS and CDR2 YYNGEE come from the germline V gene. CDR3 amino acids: CASSTQSGTAGGNTIYF. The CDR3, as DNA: TGTGCCAGCAGCACACAATCCGGGACGGCGGGGGGAAACACCATATATTTT. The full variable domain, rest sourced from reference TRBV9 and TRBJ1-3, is DSGVTQTPKHLITATGQRVTLRCSPRSGDLSVYWYQQSLDQGLQFLIQYYNGEERAKGNILERFSAQQFPDLHSELNLSSLELGDSALYFCASSTQSGTAGGNTIYFGEGSWLTVV.

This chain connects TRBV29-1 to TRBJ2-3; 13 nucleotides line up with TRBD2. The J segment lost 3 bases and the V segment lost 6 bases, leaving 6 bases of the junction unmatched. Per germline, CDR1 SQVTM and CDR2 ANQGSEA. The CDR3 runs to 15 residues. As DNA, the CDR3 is TGCAGCGTGGGGACTAGCGGGGTTCGTACAGATACGCAGTATTTT. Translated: CSVGTSGVRTDTQYF.

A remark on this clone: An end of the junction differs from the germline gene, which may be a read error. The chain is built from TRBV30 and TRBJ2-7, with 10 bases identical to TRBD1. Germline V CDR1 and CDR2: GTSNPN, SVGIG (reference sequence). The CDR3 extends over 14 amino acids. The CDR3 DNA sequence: TGTGCCTGGAGTCCCTCCGGGACAGGGGCCCTACCGCGCTTC. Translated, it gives CAWSPSGTGALPRF.

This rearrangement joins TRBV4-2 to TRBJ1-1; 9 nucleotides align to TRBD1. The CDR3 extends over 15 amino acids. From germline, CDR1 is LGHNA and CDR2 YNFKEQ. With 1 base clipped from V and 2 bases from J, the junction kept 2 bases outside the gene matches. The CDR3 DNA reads TGTGCCAGCAGCCAAGGGACAGGGGACAACACTGAAGCTTTCTTT. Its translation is CASSQGTGDNTEAFF.

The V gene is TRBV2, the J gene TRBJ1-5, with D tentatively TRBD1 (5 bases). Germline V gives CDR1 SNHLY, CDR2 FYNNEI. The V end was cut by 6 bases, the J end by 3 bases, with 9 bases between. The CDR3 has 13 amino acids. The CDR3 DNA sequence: TGTGCCAGCAGGGAGGGGCCCAATCAGCCCCAGCATTTT. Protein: CASREGPNQPQHF.

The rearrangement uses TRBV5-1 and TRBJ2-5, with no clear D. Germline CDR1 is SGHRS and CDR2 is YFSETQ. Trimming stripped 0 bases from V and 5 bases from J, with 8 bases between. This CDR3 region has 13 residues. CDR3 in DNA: TGCGCCAGCAGCTTGGCCCCTACGGAGACCCAGTACTTC. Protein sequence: CASSLAPTETQYF. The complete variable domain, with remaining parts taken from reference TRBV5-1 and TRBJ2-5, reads KAGVTQTPRYLIKTRGQQVTLSCSPISGHRSVSWYQQTPGQGLQFLFEYFSETQRNKGNFPGRFSGRQFSNSRSEMNVSTLELGDSALYLCASSLAPTETQYFGPGTRLLVL.

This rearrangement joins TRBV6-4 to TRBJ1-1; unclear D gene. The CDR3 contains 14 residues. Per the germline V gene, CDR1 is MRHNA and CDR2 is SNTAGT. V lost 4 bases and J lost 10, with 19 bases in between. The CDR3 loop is CASSVSPGPGRAFF. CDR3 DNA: TGTGCCAGCAGTGTCTCTCCGGGCCCGGGGAGAGCTTTCTTT.

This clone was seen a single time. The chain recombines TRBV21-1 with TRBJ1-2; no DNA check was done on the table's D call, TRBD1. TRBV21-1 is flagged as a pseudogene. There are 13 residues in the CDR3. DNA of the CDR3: TGTGCCAGCAGCCAACACAGGGCGTATGGCTACACCTTC. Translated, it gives CASSQHRAYGYTF.

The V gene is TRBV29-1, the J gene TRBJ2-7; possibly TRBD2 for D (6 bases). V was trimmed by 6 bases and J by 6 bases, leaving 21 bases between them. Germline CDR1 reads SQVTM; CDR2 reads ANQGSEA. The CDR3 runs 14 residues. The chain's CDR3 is CSVRGLTIDVEQYF. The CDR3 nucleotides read TGCAGCGTAAGGGGACTCACTATCGACGTCGAGCAGTACTTC.

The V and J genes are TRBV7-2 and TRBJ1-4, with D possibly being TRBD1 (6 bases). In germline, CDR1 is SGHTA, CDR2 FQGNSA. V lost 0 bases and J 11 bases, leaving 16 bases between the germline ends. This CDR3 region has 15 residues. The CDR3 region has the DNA TGTGCCAGCAGCTTAGCGAGGCAGGGGTTGTGGAAACTGTTTTTT. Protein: CASSLARQGLWKLFF. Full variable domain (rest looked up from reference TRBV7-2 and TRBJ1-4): GAGVSQSPSNKVTEKGKDVELRCDPISGHTALYWYRQSLGQGLEFLIYFQGNSAPDKSGLPSDRFSAERTGGSVSTLTIQRTQQEDSAVYLCASSLARQGLWKLFFGSGTQLSVL.

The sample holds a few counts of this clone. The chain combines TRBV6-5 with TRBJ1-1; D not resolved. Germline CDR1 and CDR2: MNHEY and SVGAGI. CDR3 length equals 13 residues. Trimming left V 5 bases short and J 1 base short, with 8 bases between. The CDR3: CASSPTANTEAFF. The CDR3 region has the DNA TGTGCCAGCAGTCCTACAGCGAACACTGAAGCTTTCTTT.